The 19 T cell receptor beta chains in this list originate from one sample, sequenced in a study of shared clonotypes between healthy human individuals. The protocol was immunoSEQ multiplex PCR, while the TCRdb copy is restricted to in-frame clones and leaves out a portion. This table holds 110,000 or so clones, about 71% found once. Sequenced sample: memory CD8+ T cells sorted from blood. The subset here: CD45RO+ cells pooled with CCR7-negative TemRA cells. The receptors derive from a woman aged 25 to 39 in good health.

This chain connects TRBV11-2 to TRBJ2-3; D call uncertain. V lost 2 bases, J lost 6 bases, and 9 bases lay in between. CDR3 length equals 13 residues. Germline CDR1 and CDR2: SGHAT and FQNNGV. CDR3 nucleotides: TGTGCCAGCAGCTTAACTGGTCCCGATACGCAGTATTTT. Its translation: CASSLTGPDTQYF. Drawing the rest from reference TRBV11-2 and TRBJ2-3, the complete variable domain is EAGVAQSPRYKIIEKRQSVAFWCNPISGHATLYWYQQILGQGPKLLIQFQNNGVVDDSQLPKDRFSAERLKGVDSTLKIQPAKLEDSAVYLCASSLTGPDTQYFGPGTRLTVL.

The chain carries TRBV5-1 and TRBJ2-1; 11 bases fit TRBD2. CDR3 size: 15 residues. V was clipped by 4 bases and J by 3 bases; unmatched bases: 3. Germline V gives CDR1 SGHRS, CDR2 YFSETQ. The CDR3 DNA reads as TGCGCCAGCAGCCTAGGGACTAGCGGCTACAATGAGCAGTTCTTC. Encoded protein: CASSLGTSGYNEQFF.

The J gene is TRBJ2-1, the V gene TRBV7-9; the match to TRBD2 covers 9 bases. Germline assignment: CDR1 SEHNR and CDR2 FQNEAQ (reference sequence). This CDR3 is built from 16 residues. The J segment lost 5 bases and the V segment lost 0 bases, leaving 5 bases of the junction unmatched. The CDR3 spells CASSLAIAGANNEQFF. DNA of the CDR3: TGTGCCAGCAGCTTAGCCATAGCGGGAGCAAACAATGAGCAGTTCTTC.

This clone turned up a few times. The CDR3 DNA reads as TGTGCCAGCAAGGTTTCCGGATATTCTGCAAATGAGCAGTTCTTC. It translates to CASKVSGYSANEQFF. The chain links TRBV7-8 to TRBJ2-1; no clear D. This CDR3 comprises 15 residues. The V and J ends lost 7 bases and 7 bases respectively, with 20 bases between them. The germline gives CDR1 SGHVS, CDR2 FQNEAQ.

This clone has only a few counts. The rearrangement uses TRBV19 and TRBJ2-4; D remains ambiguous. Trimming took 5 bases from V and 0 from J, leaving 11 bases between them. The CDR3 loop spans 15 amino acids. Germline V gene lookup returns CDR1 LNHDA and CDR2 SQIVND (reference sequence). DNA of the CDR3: TGTGCCAGTAGTCCAGCCGGGCTAGCCAAAAACATTCAGTACTTC. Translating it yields CASSPAGLAKNIQYF. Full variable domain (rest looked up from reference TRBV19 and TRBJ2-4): DGGITQSPKYLFRKEGQNVTLSCEQNLNHDAMYWYRQDPGQGLRLIYYSQIVNDFQKGDIAEGYSVSREKKESFPLTVTSAQKNPTAFYLCASSPAGLAKNIQYFGAGTRLSVL.

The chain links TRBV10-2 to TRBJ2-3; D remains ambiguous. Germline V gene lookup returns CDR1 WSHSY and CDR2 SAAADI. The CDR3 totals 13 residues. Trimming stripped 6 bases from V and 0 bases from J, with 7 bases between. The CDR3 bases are TGCGCCAGCAGGGTCGCCAGCACAGATACGCAGTATTTT. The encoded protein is CASRVASTDTQYF.

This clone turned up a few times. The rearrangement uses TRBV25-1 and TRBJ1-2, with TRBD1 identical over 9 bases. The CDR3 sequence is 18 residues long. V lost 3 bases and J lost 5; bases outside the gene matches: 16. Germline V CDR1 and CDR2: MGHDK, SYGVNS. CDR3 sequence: CASSESKQGAFTLYGYTF. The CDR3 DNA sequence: TGTGCCAGCAGTGAGAGTAAACAGGGGGCCTTTACTTTGTATGGCTACACCTTC.

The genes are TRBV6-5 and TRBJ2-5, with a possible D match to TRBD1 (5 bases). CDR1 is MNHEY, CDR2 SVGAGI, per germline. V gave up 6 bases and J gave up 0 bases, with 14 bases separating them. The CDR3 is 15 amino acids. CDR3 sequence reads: CASRKTASYQETQYF. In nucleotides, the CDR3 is TGTGCCAGCAGAAAGACAGCCTCGTACCAAGAGACCCAGTACTTC.

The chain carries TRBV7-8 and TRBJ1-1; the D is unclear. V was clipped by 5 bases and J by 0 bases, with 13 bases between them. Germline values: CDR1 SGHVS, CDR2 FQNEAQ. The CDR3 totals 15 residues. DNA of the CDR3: TGTGCCAGCAGCCCACGCCAACGCCTGAACACTGAAGCTTTCTTT. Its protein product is CASSPRQRLNTEAFF.

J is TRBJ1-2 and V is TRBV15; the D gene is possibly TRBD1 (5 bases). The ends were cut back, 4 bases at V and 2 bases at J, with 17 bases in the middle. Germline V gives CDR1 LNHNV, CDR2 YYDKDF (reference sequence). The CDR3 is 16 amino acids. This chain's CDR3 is CATSKDPGWRNYGYTF. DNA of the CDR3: TGTGCCACCAGCAAAGACCCAGGGTGGCGAAACTATGGCTACACCTTC.

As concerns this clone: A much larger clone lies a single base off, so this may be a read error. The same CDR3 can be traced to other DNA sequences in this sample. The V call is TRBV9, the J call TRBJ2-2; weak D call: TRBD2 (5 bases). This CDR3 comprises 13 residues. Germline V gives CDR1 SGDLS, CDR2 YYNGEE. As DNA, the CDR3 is TGTGCCAGTAGCGTAGTCACTACTGGGGAGCTGTTTTTT. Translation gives CASSVVTTGELFF.

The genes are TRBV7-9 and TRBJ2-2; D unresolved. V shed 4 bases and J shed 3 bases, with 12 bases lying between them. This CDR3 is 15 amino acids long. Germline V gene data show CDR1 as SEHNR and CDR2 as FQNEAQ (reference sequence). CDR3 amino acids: CASSSPDVYTGELFF. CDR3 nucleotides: TGTGCCAGCAGCTCCCCGGACGTTTACACCGGGGAGCTGTTTTTT.

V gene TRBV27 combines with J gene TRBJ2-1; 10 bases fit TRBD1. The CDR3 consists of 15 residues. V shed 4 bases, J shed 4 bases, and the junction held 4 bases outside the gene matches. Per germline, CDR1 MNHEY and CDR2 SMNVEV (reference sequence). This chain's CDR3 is CASSYRTGGYNEQFF. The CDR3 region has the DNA TGTGCCAGCAGTTACAGGACAGGGGGGTACAATGAGCAGTTCTTC.

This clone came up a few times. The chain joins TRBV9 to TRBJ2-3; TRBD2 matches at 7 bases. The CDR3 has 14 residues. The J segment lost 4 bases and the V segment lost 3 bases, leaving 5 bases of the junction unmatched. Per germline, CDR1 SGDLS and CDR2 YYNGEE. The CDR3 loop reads CASSASGKSDTQYF. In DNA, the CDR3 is TGTGCCAGCAGCGCCAGCGGGAAATCAGATACGCAGTATTTT. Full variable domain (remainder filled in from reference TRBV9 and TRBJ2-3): DSGVTQTPKHLITATGQRVTLRCSPRSGDLSVYWYQQSLDQGLQFLIQYYNGEERAKGNILERFSAQQFPDLHSELNLSSLELGDSALYFCASSASGKSDTQYFGPGTRLTVL.

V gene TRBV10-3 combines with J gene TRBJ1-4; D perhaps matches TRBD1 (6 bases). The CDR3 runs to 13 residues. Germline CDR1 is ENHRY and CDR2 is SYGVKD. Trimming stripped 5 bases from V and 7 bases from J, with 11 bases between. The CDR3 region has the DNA TGTGCCATCAGTCCAGGGGAGGGTGAAAAACTGTTTTTT. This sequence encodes CAISPGEGEKLFF.

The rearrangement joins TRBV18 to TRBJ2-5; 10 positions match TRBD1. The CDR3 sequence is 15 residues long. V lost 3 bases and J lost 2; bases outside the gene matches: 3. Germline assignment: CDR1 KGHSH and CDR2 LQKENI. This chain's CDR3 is CASSPSDRGQETQYF. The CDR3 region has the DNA TGTGCCAGCTCACCCTCGGACAGGGGGCAAGAGACCCAGTACTTC.

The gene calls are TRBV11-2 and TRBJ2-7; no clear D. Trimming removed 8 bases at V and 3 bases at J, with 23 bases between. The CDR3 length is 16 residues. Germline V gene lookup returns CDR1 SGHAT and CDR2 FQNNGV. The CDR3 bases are TGTGCCAGCCGCAACGTTTGTCGCCGACGGAACTACGAGCAGTACTTC. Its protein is CASRNVCRRRNYEQYF. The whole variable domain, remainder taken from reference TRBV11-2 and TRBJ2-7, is EAGVAQSPRYKIIEKRQSVAFWCNPISGHATLYWYQQILGQGPKLLIQFQNNGVVDDSQLPKDRFSAERLKGVDSTLKIQPAKLEDSAVYLCASRNVCRRRNYEQYFGPGTRLTVT.

The CDR3 reads CASGPWGVLGYTF. The CDR3, as DNA: TGTGCCAGCGGCCCTTGGGGGGTTTTAGGCTACACCTTC. The chain couples TRBV27 to TRBJ1-2, with a tentative D call TRBD1 (5 bases). CDR1 MNHEY and CDR2 SMNVEV come from the germline V gene (reference sequence). The CDR3 consists of 13 residues. V was pared by 8 bases and J by 8 bases, with 18 bases between.

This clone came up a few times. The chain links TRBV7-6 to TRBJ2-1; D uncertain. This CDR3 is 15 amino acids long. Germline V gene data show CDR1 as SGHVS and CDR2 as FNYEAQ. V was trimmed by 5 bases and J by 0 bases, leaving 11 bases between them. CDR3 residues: CASSLSVSSYNEQFF. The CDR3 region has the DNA TGTGCCAGCAGCCTCAGCGTGAGCTCCTACAATGAGCAGTTCTTC.